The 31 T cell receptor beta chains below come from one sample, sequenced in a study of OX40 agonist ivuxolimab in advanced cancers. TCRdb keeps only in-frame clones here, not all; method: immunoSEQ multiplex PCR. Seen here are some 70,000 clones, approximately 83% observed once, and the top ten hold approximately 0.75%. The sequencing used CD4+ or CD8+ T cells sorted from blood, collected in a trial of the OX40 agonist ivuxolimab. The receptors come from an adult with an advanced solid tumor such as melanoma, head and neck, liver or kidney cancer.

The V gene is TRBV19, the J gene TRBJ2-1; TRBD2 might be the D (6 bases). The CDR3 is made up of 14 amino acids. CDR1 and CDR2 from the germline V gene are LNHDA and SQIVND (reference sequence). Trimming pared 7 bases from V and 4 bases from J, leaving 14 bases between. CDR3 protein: CASNPSGRYNEQFF. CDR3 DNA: TGTGCCAGTAACCCCTCAGGGAGGTACAATGAGCAGTTCTTC.

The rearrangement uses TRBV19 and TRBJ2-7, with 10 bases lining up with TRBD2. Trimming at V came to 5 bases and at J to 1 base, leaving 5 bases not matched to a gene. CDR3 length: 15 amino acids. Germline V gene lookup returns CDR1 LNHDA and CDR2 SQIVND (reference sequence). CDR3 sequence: CASSARTSGSYEQYF. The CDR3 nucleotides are TGTGCCAGTAGTGCCAGGACTAGCGGTTCCTACGAGCAGTACTTC.

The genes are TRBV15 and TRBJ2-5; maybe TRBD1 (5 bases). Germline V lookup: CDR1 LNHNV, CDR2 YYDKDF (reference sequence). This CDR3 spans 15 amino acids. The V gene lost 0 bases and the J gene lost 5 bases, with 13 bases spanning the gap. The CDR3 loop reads CATSRDGRAGETQYF. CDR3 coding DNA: TGTGCCACCAGCAGAGACGGTCGAGCAGGGGAGACCCAGTACTTC.

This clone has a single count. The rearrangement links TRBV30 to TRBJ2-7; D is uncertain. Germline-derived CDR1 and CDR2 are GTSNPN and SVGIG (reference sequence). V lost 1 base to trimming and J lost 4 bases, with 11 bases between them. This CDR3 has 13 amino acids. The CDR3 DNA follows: TGTGCCTGGAGTGCGTTCAGCAGTTACGAGCAGTACTTC. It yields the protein CAWSAFSSYEQYF.

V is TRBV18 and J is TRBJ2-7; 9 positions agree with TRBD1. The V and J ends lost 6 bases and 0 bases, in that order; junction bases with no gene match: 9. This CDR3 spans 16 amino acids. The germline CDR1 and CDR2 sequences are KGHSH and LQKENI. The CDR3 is CASSPAGTGISYEQYF. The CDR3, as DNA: TGTGCCAGCTCTCCCGCCGGGACAGGGATCTCCTACGAGCAGTACTTC.

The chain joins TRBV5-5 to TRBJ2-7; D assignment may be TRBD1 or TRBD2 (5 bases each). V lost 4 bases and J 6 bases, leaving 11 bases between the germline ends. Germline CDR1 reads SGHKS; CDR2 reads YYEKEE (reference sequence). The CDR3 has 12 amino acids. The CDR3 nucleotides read TGTGCCAGCAGCGTGGGGGTCGGCGAGCAGTACTTC. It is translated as CASSVGVGEQYF.

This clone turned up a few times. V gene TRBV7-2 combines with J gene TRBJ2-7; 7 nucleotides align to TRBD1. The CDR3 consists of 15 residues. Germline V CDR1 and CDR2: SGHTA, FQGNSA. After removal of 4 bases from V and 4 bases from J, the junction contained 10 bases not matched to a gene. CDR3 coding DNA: TGTGCCAGCAGCTCCACAGGGGCAAGTATTTACGAGCAGTACTTC. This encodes CASSSTGASIYEQYF.

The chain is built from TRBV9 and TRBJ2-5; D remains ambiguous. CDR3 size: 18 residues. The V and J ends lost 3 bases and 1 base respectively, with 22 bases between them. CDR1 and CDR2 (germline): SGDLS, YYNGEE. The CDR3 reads CASSASPHPTRSQETQYF. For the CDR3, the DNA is TGTGCCAGCAGCGCATCCCCTCACCCAACTCGTAGCCAAGAGACCCAGTACTTC.

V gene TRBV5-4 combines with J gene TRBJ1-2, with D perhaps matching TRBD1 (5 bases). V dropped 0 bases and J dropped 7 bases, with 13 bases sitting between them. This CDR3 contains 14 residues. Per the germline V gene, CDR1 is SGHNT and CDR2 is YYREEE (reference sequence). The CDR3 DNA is TGTGCCAGCAGCTTGGTGGGGGACTTGGGTGGCTACACCTTC. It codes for CASSLVGDLGGYTF.

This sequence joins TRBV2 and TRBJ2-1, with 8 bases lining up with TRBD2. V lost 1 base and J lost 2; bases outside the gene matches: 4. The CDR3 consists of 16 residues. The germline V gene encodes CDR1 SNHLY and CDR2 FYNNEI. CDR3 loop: CASSEEAGGPYNEQFF. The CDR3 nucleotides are TGTGCCAGCAGTGAAGAGGCGGGGGGCCCCTACAATGAGCAGTTCTTC.

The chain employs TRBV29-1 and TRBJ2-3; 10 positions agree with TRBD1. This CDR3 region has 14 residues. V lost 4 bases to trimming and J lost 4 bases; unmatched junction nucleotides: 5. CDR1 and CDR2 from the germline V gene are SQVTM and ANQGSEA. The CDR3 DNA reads TGCAGCGTTGGGGGGACAGGGGTTTCAGATACGCAGTATTTT. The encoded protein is CSVGGTGVSDTQYF.

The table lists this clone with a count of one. The CDR3 is CASSQLSVQETQYF. CDR3 in DNA: TGCGCCAGCAGCCAGCTGTCCGTCCAAGAGACCCAGTACTTC. V usage is TRBV5-1 and J usage is TRBJ2-5; D call uncertain. Trimming shortened V by 4 bases and J by 1 base, and 11 bases separated the two germline ends. In germline, CDR1 is SGHRS, CDR2 YFSETQ. This CDR3 has 14 residues.

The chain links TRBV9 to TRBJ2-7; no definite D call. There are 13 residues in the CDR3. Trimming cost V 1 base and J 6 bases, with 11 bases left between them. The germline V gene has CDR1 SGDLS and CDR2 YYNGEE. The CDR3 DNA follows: TGTGCCAGCAGCGTATCGCCTTTTGGCGAGCAGTACTTC. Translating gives CASSVSPFGEQYF.

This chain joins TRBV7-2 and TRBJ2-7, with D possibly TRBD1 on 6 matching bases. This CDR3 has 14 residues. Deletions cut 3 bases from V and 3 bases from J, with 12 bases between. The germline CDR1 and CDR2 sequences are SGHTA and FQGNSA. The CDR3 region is CASSFQGRIYEQYF. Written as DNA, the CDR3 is TGTGCCAGCAGCTTTCAGGGGCGGATCTACGAGCAGTACTTC. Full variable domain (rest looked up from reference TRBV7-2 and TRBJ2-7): GAGVSQSPSNKVTEKGKDVELRCDPISGHTALYWYRQSLGQGLEFLIYFQGNSAPDKSGLPSDRFSAERTGGSVSTLTIQRTQQEDSAVYLCASSFQGRIYEQYFGPGTRLTVT.

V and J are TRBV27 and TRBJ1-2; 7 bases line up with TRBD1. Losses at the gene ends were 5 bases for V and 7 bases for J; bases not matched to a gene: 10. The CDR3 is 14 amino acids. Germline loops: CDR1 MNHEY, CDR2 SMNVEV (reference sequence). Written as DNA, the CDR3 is TGTGCCAGCAGTCCGGGGACAGTCATCTCTGGCTACACCTTC. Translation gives CASSPGTVISGYTF.

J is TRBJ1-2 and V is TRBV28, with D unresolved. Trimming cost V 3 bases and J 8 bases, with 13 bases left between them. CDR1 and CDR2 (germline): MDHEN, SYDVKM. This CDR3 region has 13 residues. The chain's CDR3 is CASSLAAAWGYTF. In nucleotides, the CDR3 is TGTGCCAGCAGTTTGGCGGCGGCCTGGGGCTACACCTTC.

DNA for the CDR3: TGTGCCAGCAGCCTGGGACAGGTCAAAAGGGATGAGCAGTTCTTC. Residues: CASSLGQVKRDEQFF. The chain carries TRBV2 and TRBJ2-1; 8 bases are shared with TRBD1. This CDR3 has 15 residues. Germline V gives CDR1 SNHLY, CDR2 FYNNEI. The V segment lost 6 bases and the J segment 8 bases; nucleotides outside the gene matches: 12.

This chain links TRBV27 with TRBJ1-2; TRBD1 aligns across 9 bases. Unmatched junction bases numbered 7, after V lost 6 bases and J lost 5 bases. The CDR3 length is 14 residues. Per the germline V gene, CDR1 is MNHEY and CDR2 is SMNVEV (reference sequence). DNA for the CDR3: TGTGCCAGCAGCTTGACCGGGACAGGGTATGGCTACACCTTC. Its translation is CASSLTGTGYGYTF.

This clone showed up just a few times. The CDR3 protein is CASIGDGQGVGYTF. The CDR3 nucleotides read TGTGCCAGCATCGGGGACGGCCAAGGAGTTGGCTACACCTTC. V gene TRBV2 combines with J gene TRBJ1-2; D perhaps matches TRBD1 (5 bases). V shed 7 bases and J shed 7 bases, with 19 bases lying between them. The CDR3 spans 14 residues. Germline lookup yields CDR1 SNHLY and CDR2 FYNNEI.

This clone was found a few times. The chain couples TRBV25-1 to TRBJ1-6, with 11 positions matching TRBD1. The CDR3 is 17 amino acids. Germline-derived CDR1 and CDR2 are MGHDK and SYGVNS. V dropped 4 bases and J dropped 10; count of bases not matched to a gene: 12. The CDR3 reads CASSAGQGASVGSPLHF. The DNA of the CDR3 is TGTGCCAGCAGTGCCGGACAGGGGGCGTCGGTAGGGTCACCCCTCCACTTT.

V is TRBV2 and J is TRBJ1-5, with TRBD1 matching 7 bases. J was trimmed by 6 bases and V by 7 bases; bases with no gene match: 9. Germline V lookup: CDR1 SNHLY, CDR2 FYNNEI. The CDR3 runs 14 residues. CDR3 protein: CASKANTGAQPQHF. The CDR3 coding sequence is TGTGCCAGCAAAGCGAATACAGGGGCTCAGCCCCAGCATTTT. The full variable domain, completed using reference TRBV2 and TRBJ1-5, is EPEVTQTPSHQVTQMGQEVILRCVPISNHLYFYWYRQILGQKVEFLVSFYNNEISEKSEIFDDQFSVERPDGSNFTLKIRSTKLEDSAMYFCASKANTGAQPQHFGDGTRLSIL.

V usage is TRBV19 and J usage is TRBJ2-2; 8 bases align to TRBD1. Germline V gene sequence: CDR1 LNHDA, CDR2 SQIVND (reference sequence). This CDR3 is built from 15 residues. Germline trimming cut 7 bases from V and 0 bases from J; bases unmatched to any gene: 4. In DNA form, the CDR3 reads TGTGCCAGTAATCTGGACAGGGCGAACACCGGGGAGCTGTTTTTT. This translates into CASNLDRANTGELFF.

CDR3 loop: CASSFSDLIGETQYF. The CDR3 region has the DNA TGTGCCAGCAGTTTCTCGGACCTTATCGGGGAGACCCAGTACTTC. J is TRBJ2-5 and V is TRBV6-5; D is ambiguous. V lost 4 bases and J lost 5, with 17 bases in between. This CDR3 is 15 amino acids long. CDR1 MNHEY and CDR2 SVGAGI come from the germline V gene.

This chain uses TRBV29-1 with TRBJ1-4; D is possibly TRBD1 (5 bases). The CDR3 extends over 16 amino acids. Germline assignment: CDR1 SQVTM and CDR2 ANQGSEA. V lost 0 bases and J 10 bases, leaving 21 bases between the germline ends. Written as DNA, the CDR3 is TGCAGCGTTGAAGATCAGTGGGACCTCTCCTCCCCAAAACTGTTTTTT. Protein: CSVEDQWDLSSPKLFF.

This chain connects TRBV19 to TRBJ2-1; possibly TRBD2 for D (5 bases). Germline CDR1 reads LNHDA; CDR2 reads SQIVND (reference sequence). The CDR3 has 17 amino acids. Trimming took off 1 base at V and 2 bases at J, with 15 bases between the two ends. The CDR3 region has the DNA TGTGCCAGTAGTATAGCATGGGAGTCTGGGGCCTACAATGAGCAGTTCTTC. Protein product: CASSIAWESGAYNEQFF.

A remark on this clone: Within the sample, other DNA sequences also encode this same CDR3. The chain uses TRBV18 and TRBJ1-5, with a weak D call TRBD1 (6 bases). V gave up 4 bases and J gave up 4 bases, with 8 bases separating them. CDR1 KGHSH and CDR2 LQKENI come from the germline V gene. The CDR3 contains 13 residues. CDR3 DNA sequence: TGTGCCAGCTCACGACAGGATAATCAGCCCCAGCATTTT. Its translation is CASSRQDNQPQHF.

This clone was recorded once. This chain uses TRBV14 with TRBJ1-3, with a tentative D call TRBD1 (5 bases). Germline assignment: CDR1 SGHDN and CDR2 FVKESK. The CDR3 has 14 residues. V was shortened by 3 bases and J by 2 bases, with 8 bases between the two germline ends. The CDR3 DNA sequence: TGTGCCAGCAGCCAGGGCAGGGCTGGAAACACCATATATTTT. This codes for CASSQGRAGNTIYF.

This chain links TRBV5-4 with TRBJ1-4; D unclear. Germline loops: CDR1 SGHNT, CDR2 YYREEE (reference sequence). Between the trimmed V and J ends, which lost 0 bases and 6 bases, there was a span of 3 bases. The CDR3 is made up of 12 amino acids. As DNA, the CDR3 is TGTGCCAGCAGCTTGGATGATGAAAAACTGTTTTTT. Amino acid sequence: CASSLDDEKLFF.

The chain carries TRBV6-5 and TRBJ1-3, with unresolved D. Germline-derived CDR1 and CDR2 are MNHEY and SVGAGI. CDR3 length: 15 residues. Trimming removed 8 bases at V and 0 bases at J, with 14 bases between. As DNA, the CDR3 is TGTGCCAGCGCCTCGCCCCAGCCCTCTGGAAACACCATATATTTT. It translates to CASASPQPSGNTIYF.

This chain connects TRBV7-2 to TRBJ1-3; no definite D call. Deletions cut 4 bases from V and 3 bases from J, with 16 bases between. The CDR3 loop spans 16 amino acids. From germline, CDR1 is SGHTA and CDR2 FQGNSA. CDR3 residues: CASSSPLGGVGNTIYF. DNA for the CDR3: TGTGCCAGCAGCTCCCCTCTCGGCGGGGTTGGAAACACCATATATTTT.

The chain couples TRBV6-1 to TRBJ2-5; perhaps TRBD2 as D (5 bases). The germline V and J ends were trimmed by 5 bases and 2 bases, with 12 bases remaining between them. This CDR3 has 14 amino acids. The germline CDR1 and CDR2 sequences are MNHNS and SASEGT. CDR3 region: CASSRGLLQETQYF. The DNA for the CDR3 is TGTGCCAGCAGTCGCGGGCTCCTTCAAGAGACCCAGTACTTC.